This TCR beta chain comes out of a study of TIL therapy for anti-PD-1-resistant metastatic lung cancer. Study at large: Half of patients were current or former smokers. Tumors carried a median approximately 1.6 non-synonymous mutations per megabase.

About this clone itself: What it binds is not known.

Time point specified: pre-treatment sample, taken before nivolumab and TIL therapy. The tumor samples were excised metastases, mostly pleural nodules or supraclavicular lymph nodes. Overall study results and limits: Many TIL product clones were absent from baseline tumor, suggesting clonal contraction.

Sequencing used immunoSEQ v3. Only in-frame clones appear in the TCRdb table, and some are missing; sequencing was by immunoSEQ multiplex PCR. The data show under 11,000 clones, 50% to 70% seen once. The sequencing used tumor tissue, collected at baseline. The receptor was derived from a person aged 25 to 80 with non-small cell lung cancer.

The CDR3 sequence is CASSKALGGRGSTDTQYF. CDR3 DNA sequence: TGTGCCAGCAGCAAAGCGCTCGGGGGCAGAGGAAGCACAGATACGCAGTATTTT. The gene calls are TRBV21-1 and TRBJ2-3. TRBV21-1 is recorded as a pseudogene. The CDR3 runs 18 residues.